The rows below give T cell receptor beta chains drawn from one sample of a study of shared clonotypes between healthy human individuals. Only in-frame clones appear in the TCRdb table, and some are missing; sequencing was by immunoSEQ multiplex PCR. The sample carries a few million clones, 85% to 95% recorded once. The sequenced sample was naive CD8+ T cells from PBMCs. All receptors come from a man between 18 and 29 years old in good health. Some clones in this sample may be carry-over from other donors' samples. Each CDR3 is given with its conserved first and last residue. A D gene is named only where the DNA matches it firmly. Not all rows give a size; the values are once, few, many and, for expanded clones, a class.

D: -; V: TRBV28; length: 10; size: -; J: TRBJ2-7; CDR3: CASSHSEQYF; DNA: TGTGCCAGCAGCCACAGTGAGCAGTACTTC
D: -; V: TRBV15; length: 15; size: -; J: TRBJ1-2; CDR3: CATSDVLDVRYGYTF; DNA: TGTGCCACCAGCGACGTTCTCGACGTTCGGTATGGCTACACCTTC
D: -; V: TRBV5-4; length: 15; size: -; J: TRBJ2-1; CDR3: CASRQEPTGRDEQFF; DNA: TGTGCCAGCAGGCAGGAACCAACAGGCAGAGATGAGCAGTTCTTC
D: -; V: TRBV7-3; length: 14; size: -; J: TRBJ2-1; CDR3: CASSFGPGGYEQFF; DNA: TGTGCCAGCAGCTTTGGCCCCGGAGGATATGAGCAGTTCTTC
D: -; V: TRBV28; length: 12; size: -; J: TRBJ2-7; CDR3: CASSPDFYEQYF; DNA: TGTGCCAGCAGTCCGGACTTCTACGAGCAGTACTTC
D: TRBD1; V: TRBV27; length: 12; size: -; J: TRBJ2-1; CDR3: CASSFPGQDLFF; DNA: TGTGCCAGCAGTTTCCCCGGACAGGACCTGTTCTTC
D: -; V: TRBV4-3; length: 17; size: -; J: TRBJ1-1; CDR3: CASSLSFGGEANTEAFF; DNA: TGCGCCAGCAGCCTATCCTTTGGTGGGGAGGCAAACACTGAAGCTTTCTTT
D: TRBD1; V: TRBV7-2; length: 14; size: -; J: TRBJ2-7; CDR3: CASSLFRGTYEQYF; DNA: TGTGCCAGCAGCTTATTCAGGGGGACCTACGAGCAGTACTTC
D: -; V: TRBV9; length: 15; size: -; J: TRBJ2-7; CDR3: CASSTSGGNGYEQYF; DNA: TGTGCCAGCAGCACGAGCGGAGGGAATGGGTACGAGCAGTACTTC
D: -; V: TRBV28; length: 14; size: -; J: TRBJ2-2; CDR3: CASSQAGNTGELFF; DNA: TGTGCCAGCAGTCAGGCAGGGAACACCGGGGAGCTGTTTTTT
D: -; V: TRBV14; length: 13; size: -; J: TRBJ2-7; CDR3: CASSQGNLLEQYF; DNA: TGTGCCAGCAGCCAAGGAAATCTTCTCGAGCAGTACTTC
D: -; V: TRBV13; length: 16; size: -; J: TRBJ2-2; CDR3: CASRPGGGQNTGELFF; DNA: TGTGCCAGCCGCCCCGGCGGCGGGCAAAACACCGGGGAGCTGTTTTTT
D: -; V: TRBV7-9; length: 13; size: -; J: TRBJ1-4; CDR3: CASSHIRNEKLFF; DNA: TGTGCCAGCAGCCACATAAGGAATGAAAAACTGTTTTTT
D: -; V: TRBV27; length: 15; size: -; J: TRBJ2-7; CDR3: CASSLDGLSSYEQYF; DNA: TGTGCCAGCAGTTTAGACGGATTGAGCTCCTACGAGCAGTACTTC
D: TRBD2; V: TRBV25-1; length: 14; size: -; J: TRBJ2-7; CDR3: CASSPSGSYYEQYF; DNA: TGTGCCAGCAGTCCTAGCGGGAGTTACTACGAGCAGTACTTC
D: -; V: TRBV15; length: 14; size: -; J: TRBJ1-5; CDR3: CATSIDRRGQPQHF; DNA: TGTGCCACCAGCATCGACAGGAGGGGTCAGCCCCAGCATTTT
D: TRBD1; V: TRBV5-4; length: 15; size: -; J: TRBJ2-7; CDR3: CASSHRTGGTYEQYF; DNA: TGTGCCAGCAGCCACCGGACAGGGGGTACCTACGAGCAGTACTTC
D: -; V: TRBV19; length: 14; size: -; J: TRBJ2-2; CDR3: CAIRKGENTGELFF; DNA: TGTGCCATAAGGAAGGGGGAGAACACCGGGGAGCTGTTTTTT
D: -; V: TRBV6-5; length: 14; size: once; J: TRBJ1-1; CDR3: CAGTRRGAMWKAFF; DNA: TGTGCCGGCACCCGCCGGGGGGCGATGTGGAAAGCTTTCTTT
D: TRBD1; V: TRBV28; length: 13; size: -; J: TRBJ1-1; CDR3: CASSSDRDSEAFF; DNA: TGTGCCAGCAGTTCGGACAGGGACAGTGAAGCTTTCTTT
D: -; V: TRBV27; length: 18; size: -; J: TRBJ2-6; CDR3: CASSLWRSSRGGANVLTF; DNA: TGTGCCAGCAGTTTATGGAGGTCCTCCCGCGGAGGGGCCAACGTCCTGACTTTC
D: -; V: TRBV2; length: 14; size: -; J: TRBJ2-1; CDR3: CASSDRASYNEQFF; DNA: TGTGCCAGCAGTGACAGGGCCTCCTACAATGAGCAGTTCTTC
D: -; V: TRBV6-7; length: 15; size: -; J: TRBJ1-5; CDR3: CASSYDLASNQPQHF; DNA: TGTGCCAGCAGTTACGACCTTGCAAGCAATCAGCCCCAGCATTTT
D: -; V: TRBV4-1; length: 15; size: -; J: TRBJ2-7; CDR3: CASSQEEIGSYEQYF; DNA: TGCGCCAGCAGCCAGGAGGAAATTGGTTCCTACGAGCAGTACTTC
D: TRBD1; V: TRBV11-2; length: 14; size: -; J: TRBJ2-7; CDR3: CASSPRDSIYEQYF; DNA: TGTGCCAGCAGCCCGAGGGACAGTATCTACGAGCAGTACTTC
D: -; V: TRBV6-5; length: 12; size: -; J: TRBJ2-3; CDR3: CASSYPGHTQYF; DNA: TGTGCCAGCAGTTACCCTGGACATACGCAGTATTTT
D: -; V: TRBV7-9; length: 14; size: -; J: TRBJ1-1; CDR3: CASSLAQMNTEAFF; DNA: TGTGCCAGCAGCTTAGCACAGATGAACACTGAAGCTTTCTTT
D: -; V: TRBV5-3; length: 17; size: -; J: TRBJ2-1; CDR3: CARSLFRLQGVEDEQFF; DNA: TGTGCCAGAAGCTTGTTTCGGCTACAGGGAGTTGAGGATGAGCAGTTCTTC